Listed below are T cell receptor beta chains from one sample, sequenced in a study of T cell responses to AZD1222 COVID-19 vaccine. Produced via immunoSEQ multiplex PCR; TCRdb's table is partial and in-frame only. The sample holds 150,000 to 200,000 clones; under 95% are singletons and the top ten take approximately 4.6%. This specimen consisted of peripheral blood, obtained 28 days after the second AZD1222 dose. The receptors come from an adult who received the AZD1222 COVID-19 vaccine. CDR3s include the opening cysteine and the closing phenylalanine or tryptophan. A D gene is named only where the DNA matches it firmly. Size tells how often a clone was seen (once, few, many) or the class of an expanded clone, and some rows leave it out.

D | size | J | V | CDR3 | DNA
TRBD1 | NA | TRBJ2-1 | TRBV5-1 | CASSFRGGTYNEQFF | TGCGCCAGCAGCTTCAGAGGGGGCACCTACAATGAGCAGTTCTTC
TRBD2 | NA | TRBJ2-2 | TRBV7-9 | CASSLAGGVSGELFF | TGTGCCAGCAGCCTAGCGGGAGGGGTGTCCGGGGAGCTGTTTTTT
NA | NA | TRBJ2-2 | TRBV5-6 | CASSWGLNTGELFF | TGTGCCAGCAGCTGGGGACTGAACACCGGGGAGCTGTTTTTT
NA | NA | TRBJ2-3 | TRBV11-2 | CASSLVRTQADTQYF | TGTGCCAGCAGCTTAGTGAGGACACAAGCCGATACGCAGTATTTT
NA | NA | TRBJ2-5 | TRBV7-2 | CASSLGYRGETQYF | TGTGCCAGCAGCTTAGGCTATCGGGGAGAGACCCAGTACTTC
NA | NA | TRBJ2-3 | TRBV6-1 | CASSEGTDLTQYF | TGTGCCAGCAGTGAAGGGACAGACCTAACGCAGTATTTT
TRBD2 | NA | TRBJ2-1 | TRBV19 | CASTRKAGEFRNEQFF | TGTGCCAGTACTAGGAAAGCGGGAGAATTTAGGAATGAGCAGTTCTTC
NA | NA | TRBJ2-1 | TRBV4-1 | CASSQGAEQFF | TGCGCCAGCAGCCAAGGCGCTGAGCAGTTCTTC
TRBD2 | once | TRBJ2-5 | TRBV27 | CASSFWGGKETQYF | TGTGCCAGCAGTTTTTGGGGGGGAAAAGAGACCCAGTACTTC
NA | NA | TRBJ1-1 | TRBV2 | CASSAGNTEAFF | TGTGCCAGCAGTGCCGGGAACACTGAAGCTTTCTTT
NA | NA | TRBJ1-2 | TRBV28 | CASSLGSGSGYGYTF | TGTGCCAGCAGTTTAGGGAGCGGGTCGGGCTATGGCTACACCTTC
NA | NA | TRBJ2-7 | TRBV15 | CATSSWAADSSYEQYF | TGTGCCACCAGCAGCTGGGCGGCGGACAGTTCCTACGAGCAGTACTTC
NA | NA | TRBJ2-3 | TRBV7-2 | CASSLAGPTDTQYF | TGTGCCAGCAGCTTAGCGGGCCCCACAGATACGCAGTATTTT
NA | NA | TRBJ1-2 | TRBV10-3 | CAISGHLVTQITNYGYTF | TGTGCCATCAGTGGACACCTTGTGACACAGATTACTAACTATGGCTACACCTTC
NA | NA | TRBJ1-5 | TRBV12-5 | CASGLVRVGGGLEGYSNQPQHF | TGTGCTAGTGGTTTGGTCCGCGTAGGAGGAGGATTAGAGGGGTATAGCAATCAGCCCCAGCATTTT
TRBD2 | once | TRBJ2-1 | TRBV4-2 | CASGYGGSGNEQFF | TGTGCCAGCGGGTATGGCGGGAGTGGCAATGAGCAGTTCTTC
NA | once | TRBJ1-3 | TRBV30 | CAWTGSGNTIYF | TGTGCCTGGACTGGGTCTGGAAACACCATATATTTT
NA | NA | TRBJ1-2 | TRBV9 | CASSVPFDGYYGYTF | TGTGCCAGCAGCGTTCCCTTCGACGGGTACTATGGCTACACCTTC
NA | NA | TRBJ1-2 | TRBV19 | CASRDASIYGYTF | TGTGCCAGTAGAGACGCCTCCATCTATGGCTACACCTTC
NA | NA | TRBJ2-1 | TRBV4-1 | CASSRGLLGNEQFF | TGCGCCAGCAGCCGCGGCCTGCTGGGGAATGAGCAGTTCTTC
NA | NA | TRBJ2-2 | TRBV7-2 | CASSPQAGAAGELFF | TGTGCCAGCAGCCCTCAGGCAGGGGCAGCCGGGGAGCTGTTTTTT
NA | NA | TRBJ1-5 | TRBV7-3 | CASSLTGSSNQPQHF | TGTGCCAGCAGCTTAACAGGTTCTAGCAATCAGCCCCAGCATTTT
NA | NA | TRBJ2-5 | TRBV7-2 | CASSLFRGETQYF | TGTGCCAGCAGCTTATTTAGGGGAGAGACCCAGTACTTC
NA | NA | TRBJ2-3 | TRBV12-3/TRBV12-4 | CASMGGLGDTQYF | TGTGCCAGCATGGGGGGGCTTGGGGATACGCAGTATTTT
NA | NA | TRBJ1-2 | TRBV6-1 | CASSEALLGSNGYTF | TGTGCCAGCAGTGAAGCGCTTCTGGGCTCGAATGGCTACACCTTC
NA | NA | TRBJ2-3 | TRBV19 | CASSMNRETDTQYF | TGTGCCAGTAGTATGAACAGGGAGACAGATACGCAGTATTTT
NA | NA | TRBJ2-1 | TRBV7-6 | CASSPRRDGNEQFF | TGTGCCAGCAGCCCGCGGCGGGATGGGAATGAGCAGTTCTTC
NA | NA | TRBJ1-3 | TRBV5-1 | CASSLVPLGNTIYF | TGCGCCAGCAGCTTGGTCCCCTTGGGAAACACCATATATTTT
TRBD2 | once | TRBJ2-7 | TRBV6-5 | CASSPRLAGHEQYF | TGTGCCAGCAGTCCCCGACTAGCGGGTCACGAGCAGTACTTC
TRBD1 | NA | TRBJ1-1 | TRBV2 | CAGTGGLNTEAFF | TGTGCCGGAACAGGGGGGCTAAACACTGAAGCTTTCTTT
TRBD2 | once | TRBJ2-7 | TRBV18 | CASSPPGTSLNEQYF | TGTGCCAGCTCACCGCCCGGGACTAGTCTAAACGAGCAGTACTTC
TRBD1 | NA | TRBJ2-7 | TRBV28 | CASSLGTGVFYEQYF | TGTGCCAGCAGTTTAGGGACAGGGGTTTTCTACGAGCAGTACTTC
TRBD1 | NA | TRBJ1-1 | TRBV11-3 | CASSETGTNEAFF | TGTGCCAGCAGCGAGACAGGGACAAATGAAGCTTTCTTT
NA | NA | TRBJ1-1 | TRBV2 | CASSEPTGNTEAFF | TGTGCCAGCAGCGAACCGACCGGGAACACTGAAGCTTTCTTT
NA | NA | TRBJ2-5 | TRBV30 | CAWSNMGRIQETQYF | TGTGCCTGGAGCAACATGGGACGGATCCAAGAGACCCAGTACTTC
NA | NA | TRBJ1-2 | TRBV5-1 | CASSFSEGLDYGYTF | TGCGCCAGCAGCTTCTCGGAAGGGTTAGACTATGGCTACACCTTC
NA | NA | TRBJ1-2 | TRBV10-1 | CASSAGDYGYTF | TGCGCCAGCAGTGCTGGGGATTATGGCTACACCTTC
NA | NA | TRBJ1-1 | TRBV5-1 | CASSLGLTEAFF | TGCGCCAGCAGCTTAGGGCTGACTGAAGCTTTCTTT
NA | NA | TRBJ2-2 | TRBV5-1 | CASSVGRDIYVTGELFF | TGCGCCAGCAGCGTTGGAAGGGACATTTATGTTACCGGGGAGCTGTTTTTT
NA | NA | TRBJ2-3 | TRBV11-1 | CASSLAFRTTDTQYF | TGTGCCAGCAGCTTAGCTTTCAGAACCACAGATACGCAGTATTTT
NA | few | TRBJ2-7 | TRBV29-1 | CSNVGGRAGRSYEQYF | TGCAGCAACGTGGGCGGGCGAGCGGGCCGCTCCTACGAGCAGTACTTC
NA | once | TRBJ1-1 | TRBV7-9 | CASSPRTEAFF | TGTGCCAGCAGCCCCCGCACTGAAGCTTTCTTT
NA | NA | TRBJ1-2 | TRBV27 | CASRELTGNYGYTF | TGTGCCAGCAGGGAGCTAACAGGGAACTATGGCTACACCTTC
NA | NA | TRBJ2-3 | TRBV6-1 | CASSEVVSSPDTQYF | TGTGCCAGCAGTGAAGTAGTCTCCTCCCCAGATACGCAGTATTTT
TRBD1 | NA | TRBJ1-6 | TRBV6-5 | CASSYQTGENSPLHF | TGTGCCAGCAGTTATCAGACAGGGGAGAATTCACCCCTCCACTTT
NA | NA | TRBJ2-1 | TRBV11-2 | CASSLRVPMDEQFF | TGTGCCAGCAGCTTAAGGGTGCCTATGGATGAGCAGTTCTTC
TRBD2 | NA | TRBJ2-1 | TRBV7-2 | CASSGLAGDSSYNEQFF | TGTGCCAGCAGCGGACTAGCGGGGGATAGCTCCTACAATGAGCAGTTCTTC
NA | once | TRBJ1-4 | TRBV9 | CASSDGGINEKLFF | TGTGCCAGCAGCGACGGGGGAATTAATGAAAAACTGTTTTTT
NA | NA | TRBJ2-7 | TRBV3-1/TRBV3-2 | CASSQGGGGIEQYF | TGTGCCAGCAGCCAAGGTGGAGGGGGGATAGAGCAGTACTTC
TRBD1 | NA | TRBJ2-7 | TRBV7-9 | CASSIIPGQGEGEQYF | TGTGCCAGCAGCATAATCCCGGGACAGGGGGAGGGCGAGCAGTACTTC
NA | NA | TRBJ1-5 | TRBV6-1 | CASRELGLASNQPQHF | TGTGCCAGCAGAGAATTGGGACTGGCTAGCAATCAGCCCCAGCATTTT
NA | NA | TRBJ2-7 | TRBV18 | CASSPSISYEQYF | TGTGCCAGCTCACCATCTATCTCCTACGAGCAGTACTTC
NA | once | TRBJ2-7 | TRBV25-1 | CASSAHHTVEEQYF | TGTGCCAGCAGTGCCCACCACACAGTCGAAGAGCAGTACTTC
NA | NA | TRBJ1-1 | TRBV7-2 | CASSLNSGGSSEAFF | TGTGCCAGCAGCTTAAATTCGGGGGGGTCCTCAGAAGCTTTCTTT